This record covers a single TCR beta chain. The target antigen is unknown. These data are taken from a study of T-cell reconstitution after alpha-beta-depleted transplantation in children. Study-wide results and limits: Newly generated T cells supplied most T-cell counts and diversity one year post-transplant. Where alpha-beta T cells came from about two months after transplant was reportedly several hundred expanded graft clones. Recipient T cells and thymic progenitors that survived gave rise to the high TCRbeta diversity observed at day 60 in some patients.

This CDR3 contains 14 residues. Between the trimmed V and J ends, which lost 6 bases and 4 bases, there was a span of 15 bases. Germline CDR1 and CDR2: MNHEY and SVGEGT. Preparation of the TCRbeta library was carried out with unique molecular identifiers. A single record per CDR3 protein comes from TCRdb applying MiXCR to the PCR reads. The sample holds hundreds of thousands of distinct CDR3 sequences, about 7.3% seen once. Sequencing used peripheral blood, obtained 360 days after TCRalphabeta/CD19-depleted stem cell transplant. This receptor was obtained from a female patient aged 2-9 years who had a stem cell transplant for Fanconi anemia, so the T cells may come from the graft donor. V is TRBV6-2 or TRBV6-3 and J is TRBJ2-5; D is unclear. The CDR3 loop reads CASSPPRLVETQYF. CDR3 in DNA: TGTGCCAGCAGCCCGCCTCGATTAGTAGAGACCCAGTACTTC.